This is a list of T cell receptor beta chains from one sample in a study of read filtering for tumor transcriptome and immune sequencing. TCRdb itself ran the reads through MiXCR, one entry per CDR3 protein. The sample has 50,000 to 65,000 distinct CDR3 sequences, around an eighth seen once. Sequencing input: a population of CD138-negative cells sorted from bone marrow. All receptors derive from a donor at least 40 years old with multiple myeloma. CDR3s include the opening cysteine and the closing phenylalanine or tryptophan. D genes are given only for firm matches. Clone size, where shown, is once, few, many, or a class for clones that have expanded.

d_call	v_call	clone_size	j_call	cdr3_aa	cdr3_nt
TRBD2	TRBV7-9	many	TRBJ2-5	CASSPGGLAGVIGTQYF	TGTGCCAGCAGCCCAGGTGGGCTAGCGGGGGTCATCGGGACCCAGTACTTC
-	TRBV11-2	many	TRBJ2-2	CASPPAPMNTGELFF	TGTGCCAGCCCCCCCGCTCCGATGAACACCGGGGAGCTGTTTTTT
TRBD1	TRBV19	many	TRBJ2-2	CASRRTGSAGELFF	TGTGCCAGTAGAAGGACAGGGAGCGCCGGGGAGCTGTTTTTT
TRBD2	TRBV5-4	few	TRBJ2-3	CASSRTSGGRGTDTQYF	TGTGCCAGCAGCCGGACTAGCGGGGGCCGGGGCACAGATACGCAGTATTTT
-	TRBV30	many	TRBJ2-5	CAWMPKGHGETQYF	TGTGCCTGGATGCCGAAAGGACACGGAGAGACCCAGTACTTC
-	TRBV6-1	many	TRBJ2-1	CASSESSRYNEQFF	TGTGCCAGCAGTGAATCTTCGAGATACAATGAGCAGTTCTTC
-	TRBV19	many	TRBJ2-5	CASKIGETQYF	TGTGCCAGTAAAATTGGAGAGACCCAGTACTTC
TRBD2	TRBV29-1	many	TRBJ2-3	CSVGQGGDTQYF	TGCAGCGTTGGGCAGGGAGGGGATACGCAGTATTTT
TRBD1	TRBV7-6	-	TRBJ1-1	CASSTRTGEAFF	TGTGCCAGCAGCACTCGGACAGGTGAAGCTTTCTTT
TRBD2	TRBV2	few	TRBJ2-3	CASSGGRAGDTDTQYF	TGTGCCAGCAGTGGTGGCCGAGCGGGGGACACAGATACGCAGTATTTT
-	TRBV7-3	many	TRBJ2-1	CASSTGPSLSYNEQFF	TGTGCCAGCAGCACAGGGCCCAGTCTGTCCTACAATGAGCAGTTCTTC
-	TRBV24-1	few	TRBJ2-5	CATSDLQGGQETQYF	TGTGCCACCAGTGACCTACAGGGTGGGCAAGAGACCCAGTACTTC
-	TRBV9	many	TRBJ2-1	CASSVDGGKYNEQFF	TGTGCCAGCAGCGTAGATGGAGGGAAATACAATGAGCAGTTCTTC
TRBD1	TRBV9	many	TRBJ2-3	CASSVEDRGRTDTQYF	TGTGCCAGCAGCGTAGAGGACAGGGGGAGAACAGATACGCAGTATTTT
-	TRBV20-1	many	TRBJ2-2	CSAPRIDPNTGELFF	TGCAGTGCCCCGAGGATCGATCCGAACACCGGGGAGCTGTTTTTT
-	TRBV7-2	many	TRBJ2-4	CASSLGQINIQYF	TGTGCCAGCAGCTTAGGGCAGATAAACATTCAGTACTTC
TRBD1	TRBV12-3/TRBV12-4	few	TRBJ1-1	CASSRGTGRLLEAFF	TGTGCCAGCAGTCGGGGGACAGGGAGATTGTTAGAAGCTTTCTTT
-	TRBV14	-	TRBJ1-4	CASSRSNNRAGDEKLFF	TGTGCCAGCAGCCGATCAAATAACAGGGCGGGGGATGAAAAACTGTTTTTT
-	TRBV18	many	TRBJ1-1	CASSPGQVNTEAFF	TGTGCCAGCTCACCGGGGCAGGTGAACACTGAAGCTTTCTTT
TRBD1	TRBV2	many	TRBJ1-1	CASRLNRGLNTEAFF	TGTGCCAGCAGATTGAACAGGGGTTTGAACACTGAAGCTTTCTTT
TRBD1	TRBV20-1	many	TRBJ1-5	CSARDTGGGGNQPQHF	TGCAGTGCTAGAGACACAGGGGGAGGTGGCAATCAGCCCCAGCATTTT
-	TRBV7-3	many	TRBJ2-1	CASKGRNNEQFF	TGTGCCAGCAAGGGCAGGAACAATGAGCAGTTCTTC
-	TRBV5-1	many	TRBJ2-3	CASSLLGSDTQYF	TGCGCCAGCAGCTTGTTGGGGTCAGATACGCAGTATTTT
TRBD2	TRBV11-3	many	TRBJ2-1	CASSPTLSSSGGANEQFF	TGTGCCAGCAGCCCCACACTCTCCTCTAGCGGGGGGGCTAATGAGCAGTTCTTC
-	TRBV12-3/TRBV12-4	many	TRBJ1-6	CASSLAGASPLHF	TGTGCCAGCAGTTTAGCGGGGGCCTCACCCCTCCACTTT
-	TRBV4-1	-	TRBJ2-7	CASSKGLERTYEQYF	TGCGCCAGCAGCAAAGGTTTGGAAAGAACCTACGAGCAGTACTTC
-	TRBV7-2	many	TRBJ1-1	CASSFSRNTEAFF	TGTGCCAGCAGCTTTAGCCGTAACACTGAAGCTTTCTTT
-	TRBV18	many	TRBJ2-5	CASSLRQGGGQETQYF	TGTGCCAGCTCGCTGCGACAGGGAGGAGGTCAAGAGACCCAGTACTTC
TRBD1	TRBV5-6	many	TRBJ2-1	CASSWGTGSYNEQFF	TGTGCCAGCAGCTGGGGGACAGGGTCCTACAATGAGCAGTTCTTC
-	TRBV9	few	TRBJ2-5	CASGVAWQGIQTQYF	TGTGCCAGCGGCGTAGCTTGGCAGGGTATACAGACCCAGTACTTC
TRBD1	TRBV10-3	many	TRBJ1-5	CAISEGQGSNQPQHF	TGTGCCATCAGTGAGGGACAGGGGAGCAATCAGCCCCAGCATTTT
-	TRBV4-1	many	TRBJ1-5	CASSQDRLAGPLNQPQHF	TGCGCCAGCAGCCAAGATCGATTAGCGGGACCCCTGAATCAGCCCCAGCATTTT
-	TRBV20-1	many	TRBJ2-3	CSATRSAASTDTQYF	TGCAGTGCTACACGGTCTGCAGCTAGCACAGATACGCAGTATTTT
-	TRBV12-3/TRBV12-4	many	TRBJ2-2	CASSILTGELFF	TGTGCCAGCAGCATCCTTACCGGGGAGCTGTTTTTT
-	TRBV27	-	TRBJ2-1	CASTLTGYYNEQFF	TGTGCCAGCACCTTAACAGGGTACTACAATGAGCAGTTCTTC
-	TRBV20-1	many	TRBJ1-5	CSARAMGYQPQHF	TGCAGTGCTAGAGCGATGGGGTATCAGCCCCAGCATTTT
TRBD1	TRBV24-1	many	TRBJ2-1	CATSVDRGRIYNEQFF	TGTGCCACCAGCGTCGACAGGGGGCGTATATACAATGAGCAGTTCTTC
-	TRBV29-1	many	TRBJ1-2	CSVVGGVTYGYTF	TGCAGCGTTGTGGGGGGCGTGACCTATGGCTACACCTTC
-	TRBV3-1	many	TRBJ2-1	CASSQGDNYNEQFF	TGTGCCAGCAGCCAAGGCGACAACTACAATGAGCAGTTCTTC
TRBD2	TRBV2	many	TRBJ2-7	CASREGLAGLQQYF	TGTGCCAGCAGGGAGGGACTAGCGGGGCTTCAGCAGTACTTC
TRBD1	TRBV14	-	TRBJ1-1	CASSQDGTGGSPVMNTEAFF	TGTGCCAGCAGCCAAGATGGGACAGGGGGCAGCCCGGTAATGAACACTGAAGCTTTCTTT